The 16 T cell receptor beta chains given below trace back to one sample, sequenced in a study of beta chain features in type 1 diabetes. Study outcomes and limitations: Moderate yet significant TCRB CDR3 shortening was seen in Type 1 diabetes patients in all four CD4+ subsets.

Sequenced material consisted of expressed TCRB transcripts (all of the isolated RNA was reverse transcribed). Profiled with immunoSEQ multiplex PCR; TCRdb holds only in-frame clones, not every one. The sample includes about 700,000 clones, roughly an eighth of them seen just once. The antigens for these receptors are not known. The source material was naive CD4+ T cells from blood. The receptor set was obtained from a man younger than 35 with type 1 diabetes.

This clone was counted only a few times. V usage is TRBV30 and J usage is TRBJ1-1; 8 bases align to TRBD1. Trimming cost V 3 bases and J 2 bases; bases outside gene matches: 11. Germline CDR1 and CDR2: GTSNPN and SVGIG (reference sequence). This CDR3 has 16 residues. The CDR3 region has the DNA TGTGCCTGGAGGATGGGGGACAGGACTATCAACACTGAAGCTTTCTTT. Encoded protein: CAWRMGDRTINTEAFF.

This clone was detected a few times. The J gene is TRBJ2-2, the V gene TRBV5-1, with a possible D match to TRBD1 (6 bases). The V and J ends lost 0 bases and 1 base respectively, with 10 bases between them. Germline V gene lookup returns CDR1 SGHRS and CDR2 YFSETQ. The CDR3 is 16 residues long. CDR3 protein: CASSLAPTGNTGELFF. The CDR3 DNA is TGCGCCAGCAGCTTGGCCCCGACAGGGAACACCGGGGAGCTGTTTTTT.

This clone has just a few counts. The chain has TRBV30 and TRBJ1-5; the D is unclear. The V end lost 0 bases, the J end lost 6 bases, and 6 bases lay between the germline ends. Germline lookup yields CDR1 GTSNPN and CDR2 SVGIG (reference sequence). The CDR3 has 12 amino acids. The CDR3 DNA sequence: TGTGCCTGGAGTGTGTGGACTCAGCCCCAGCATTTT. It is translated as CAWSVWTQPQHF.

This clone was detected a few times. The rearrangement links TRBV14 to TRBJ1-5; maybe TRBD1 (5 bases). The CDR3 spans 15 residues. Germline lookup yields CDR1 SGHDN and CDR2 FVKESK. Trimming pared 1 base from V and 7 bases from J, leaving 14 bases between. The CDR3 loop is CASSQAGQGGQPQHF. The CDR3 DNA sequence: TGTGCCAGCAGCCAAGCGGGTCAGGGCGGGCAGCCCCAGCATTTT.

This sequence joins TRBV7-9 and TRBJ1-2, with a weak D call TRBD1 (5 bases). Germline values: CDR1 SEHNR, CDR2 FQNEAQ (reference sequence). The V gene lost 4 bases and the J gene lost 2 bases, with 11 bases spanning the gap. The CDR3 sequence is 14 residues long. CDR3: CASSSDIWNYGYTF. CDR3 coding DNA: TGTGCCAGCAGCTCGGACATTTGGAACTATGGCTACACCTTC.

At least ten counts were recorded for this clone. The J gene is TRBJ2-7, the V gene TRBV10-3, with D possibly being TRBD1 or TRBD2 (5 bases each). Germline CDR1 is ENHRY and CDR2 is SYGVKD. This CDR3 contains 11 residues. Trimming took 6 bases from V and 2 from J, leaving 5 bases between them. CDR3 residues: CAIRGAYEQYF. The CDR3 DNA follows: TGTGCCATCAGGGGGGCCTACGAGCAGTACTTC.

The CDR3 DNA follows: TGTGCCAGCACCCCCGGGAGCAGGGGTAATTCACCCCTCCACTTT. Translating gives CASTPGSRGNSPLHF. The V call is TRBV7-9, the J call TRBJ1-6; D may be TRBD1 (6 bases). V gave up 7 bases and J gave up 6 bases, with 16 bases separating them. In germline, CDR1 is SEHNR, CDR2 FQNEAQ (reference sequence). This CDR3 spans 15 amino acids. Together with reference TRBV7-9 and TRBJ1-6, the CDR3 gives the full variable domain: DTGVSQNPRHKITKRGQNVTFRCDPISEHNRLYWYRQTLGQGPEFLTYFQNEAQLEKSRLLSDRFSAERPKGSFSTLEIQRTEQGDSAMYLCASTPGSRGNSPLHFGNGTRLTVT.

This clone appeared a few times. CDR3 amino acids: CASSPGQGSTGELFF. The CDR3 region has the DNA TGTGCCAGCTCACCAGGACAGGGCTCCACCGGGGAGCTGTTTTTT. The V gene is TRBV18, the J gene TRBJ2-2; TRBD1 matches at 8 bases. CDR1 is KGHSH, CDR2 LQKENI, per germline. The V and J ends lost 2 bases and 4 bases, in that order; junction bases with no gene match: 3. This CDR3 is 15 amino acids long.

J is TRBJ2-5 and V is TRBV18; TRBD2 matches at 7 bases. The CDR3 loop spans 15 amino acids. From germline, CDR1 is KGHSH and CDR2 LQKENI. V shed 3 bases and J 1 base; nucleotides not matched to a gene: 5. CDR3 bases: TGTGCCAGCTCACCGGCCCCGGGGGGCCAAGAGACCCAGTACTTC. Encoded protein: CASSPAPGGQETQYF.

The chain employs TRBV29-1 and TRBJ2-1; 8 bases agree with TRBD2. Unmatched junction bases numbered 15, after V lost 6 bases and J lost 5 bases. This CDR3 has 16 residues. Germline CDR1 SQVTM, CDR2 ANQGSEA. CDR3 sequence (DNA): TGCAGCGTACCCGGGGGGGCTCGACGTCCCCACAATGAGCAGTTCTTC. Its protein is CSVPGGARRPHNEQFF.

The table lists this clone with a few counts. This chain links TRBV14 with TRBJ1-6, with D perhaps TRBD1 (5 bases). Germline V gene lookup returns CDR1 SGHDN and CDR2 FVKESK. This CDR3 has 15 amino acids. The V gene lost 2 bases and the J gene lost 6 bases, with 11 bases spanning the gap. The CDR3 spells CASSQSTVINSPLHF. As DNA, the CDR3 is TGTGCCAGCAGCCAATCGACAGTGATTAATTCACCCCTCCACTTT. Full variable domain (outside the CDR3, taken from reference TRBV14 and TRBJ1-6): EAGVTQFPSHSVIEKGQTVTLRCDPISGHDNLYWYRRVMGKEIKFLLHFVKESKQDESGMPNNRFLAERTGGTYSTLKVQPAELEDSGVYFCASSQSTVINSPLHFGNGTRLTVT.

V and J are TRBV7-6 and TRBJ2-2; TRBD2 matches 8 bases. The V segment lost 5 bases and the J segment 7 bases; nucleotides outside the gene matches: 9. CDR1 and CDR2 (germline): SGHVS, FNYEAQ. The CDR3 is 15 amino acids. The CDR3 spells CASSPGGGDIGELFF. The CDR3 DNA is TGTGCCAGCAGCCCCGGGGGGGGCGATATCGGGGAGCTGTTTTTT.

V usage is TRBV9 and J usage is TRBJ1-1; D gene uncertain. The germline V and J ends were trimmed by 0 bases and 0 bases, with 12 bases remaining between them. CDR1 is SGDLS, CDR2 YYNGEE, per germline. CDR3 length equals 16 residues. The CDR3 is CASSVATGAMNTEAFF. CDR3 coding DNA: TGTGCCAGCAGCGTAGCTACGGGAGCAATGAACACTGAAGCTTTCTTT.

This chain joins TRBV29-1 and TRBJ2-7; TRBD1 might be the D (6 bases). V lost 4 bases, J lost 0 bases, and 13 bases lay in between. CDR1 and CDR2 from the germline V gene are SQVTM and ANQGSEA. The CDR3 extends over 14 amino acids. CDR3 sequence: CSVAFDRSSYEQYF. The CDR3, as DNA: TGCAGCGTTGCCTTTGACAGGTCCTCCTACGAGCAGTACTTC.

This clone was counted between two and nine times. The V call is TRBV4-1, the J call TRBJ2-3, with D possibly TRBD2 on 6 matching bases. The germline V gene encodes CDR1 MGHRA and CDR2 YSYEKL. The CDR3 length is 17 residues. Trimming shortened V by 0 bases and J by 3 bases, and 16 bases separated the two germline ends. The CDR3 DNA follows: TGCGCCAGCAGCCAAGATGTCCCTAGCGCGAGTACAGATACGCAGTATTTT. Its translation is CASSQDVPSASTDTQYF.

V usage is TRBV13 and J usage is TRBJ1-1; D remains ambiguous. The germline gives CDR1 PRHDT, CDR2 FYEKMQ (reference sequence). The CDR3 contains 11 residues. Between the trimmed V and J ends, which lost 1 base and 10 bases, there was a span of 7 bases. CDR3 DNA: TGTGCCAGCAGCTTAGAGTACGTAGCTTTCTTT. This sequence encodes CASSLEYVAFF.